Listed here are 10 T cell receptor beta chains from one sample, sequenced in a study of spatial heterogeneity in lung cancer. Study-wide results and limits: Tumor mutation counts were tracked by expanded intratumoral alpha and beta TCR counts.

These receptors have no known antigen. TCRdb reanalysed the 5' RACE reads using MiXCR and keeps one entry per CDR3 protein. The sample consists of nearly 25,000 distinct CDR3 sequences, 8% to 10% of them appearing once. Time point of the sample: sample taken at primary tumor resection. Sequencing was performed on lung tumor tissue, taken at surgery. Receptor source: a male donor with early-stage non-small cell lung cancer.

This clonotype was counted at least ten times. The chain is built from TRBV28 and TRBJ2-2, with D unclear. Trimming removed 11 bases at V and 1 base at J, with 11 bases between. This CDR3 comprises 13 residues. Germline CDR1 reads MDHEN; CDR2 reads SYDVKM. This CDR3 is CAGRTGNTGELFF. The CDR3 coding sequence is TGTGCCGGACGTACGGGGAACACCGGGGAGCTGTTTTTT.

There are many counts of this clonotype. The chain combines TRBV4-3 with TRBJ1-2; D is unresolved. CDR1 and CDR2 (germline): LGHNA, YSLEER. V lost 1 base, J lost 2 bases, and 11 bases lay in between. The CDR3 runs to 15 residues. The CDR3 loop reads CASSQAGSYNYGYTF. CDR3 DNA: TGCGCCAGCAGCCAAGCAGGCAGCTACAACTATGGCTACACCTTC.

This clonotype was seen repeatedly, ten times or more. The V call is TRBV7-9, the J call TRBJ2-1; 12 bases map to TRBD1. Unmatched junction bases numbered 6, after V lost 4 bases and J lost 8 bases. CDR1 is SEHNR and CDR2 is FQNEAQ in the germline V gene (reference sequence). The CDR3 has 15 residues. The CDR3 loop is CASSYSGTGGHEQFF. The CDR3 DNA sequence: TGTGCCAGCAGCTACTCCGGGACAGGGGGCCATGAGCAGTTCTTC.

This clonotype was observed a handful of times. This chain joins TRBV7-9 and TRBJ2-1; D ambiguous. The CDR3 consists of 11 residues. Trimming stripped 2 bases from V and 10 bases from J, with 6 bases between. Germline CDR1 is SEHNR and CDR2 is FQNEAQ (reference sequence). This CDR3 is CASSLKREQFF. The CDR3, as DNA: TGTGCCAGCAGCTTAAAAAGAGAGCAGTTCTTC.

This clonotype was observed many times. The rearrangement uses TRBV29-1 and TRBJ1-1; D uncertain. Germline V CDR1 and CDR2: SQVTM, ANQGSEA. There are 10 residues in the CDR3. V was clipped by 5 bases and J by 7 bases, with 8 bases between them. The CDR3 sequence is CSVKTVEAFF. The DNA for the CDR3 is TGCAGCGTTAAAACGGTTGAAGCTTTCTTT.

This clonotype ranks as medium-sized. This sequence joins TRBV7-9 and TRBJ2-7; 8 bases are a match to TRBD2. The V and J ends lost 4 bases and 3 bases, in that order; junction bases with no gene match: 2. Looked up from germline, CDR1 is SEHNR and CDR2 is FQNEAQ (reference sequence). This CDR3 is built from 13 residues. CDR3 sequence (DNA): TGTGCCAGCAGCTGGAGCGGGAGCTACGAGCAGTACTTC. Amino acids: CASSWSGSYEQYF.

This chain links TRBV11-2 with TRBJ1-1; no clear D. Germline-derived CDR1 and CDR2 are SGHAT and FQNNGV. The V gene lost 4 bases and the J gene lost 5 bases, with 11 bases spanning the gap. The CDR3 extends over 13 amino acids. The CDR3 bases are TGTGCCAGCAGCTCTTACATGGGGACTGAAGCTTTCTTT. Translated: CASSSYMGTEAFF.

This clonotype was seen at least ten times. The V gene is TRBV5-5, the J gene TRBJ1-2, with 11 bases aligning to TRBD1. J gave up 3 bases and V 4 bases, and 8 bases lay outside the gene matches. The germline gives CDR1 SGHKS, CDR2 YYEKEE (reference sequence). CDR3 size: 16 residues. CDR3 in amino acids: CASSNGQGAFDYGYTF. CDR3 nucleotides: TGTGCCAGCAGCAATGGACAGGGGGCGTTTGACTATGGCTACACCTTC.

This clonotype has more than one count but fewer than ten. The chain recombines TRBV7-9 with TRBJ1-6, with D perhaps TRBD1 (5 bases). CDR1 is SEHNR, CDR2 FQNEAQ, per germline (reference sequence). The CDR3 spans 16 residues. Trimming pared 3 bases from V and 9 bases from J, leaving 18 bases between. CDR3 DNA: TGTGCCAGCAGCTTCACCCAGGGAGGAGGTCGTTCACCCCTCCACTTT. Its protein is CASSFTQGGGRSPLHF.

This clonotype has more than one count but fewer than ten. V is TRBV28 and J is TRBJ2-1; unclear D gene. Trimming removed 3 bases at V and 2 bases at J, with 8 bases between. The germline CDR1 and CDR2 sequences are MDHEN and SYDVKM. The CDR3 is 14 amino acids. The DNA of the CDR3 is TGTGCCAGCAGTTTTACGGTGACCTACAATGAGCAGTTCTTC. It yields the protein CASSFTVTYNEQFF.